The rows below give T cell receptor beta chains drawn from one sample of a study of blood T cell repertoires in COVID-19. Sequencing used immunoSEQ multiplex PCR; TCRdb keeps in-frame clones, though not all of them. Here the sample spans 250,000 to 300,000 clones, about 89% being singletons. The sample was peripheral blood. These receptors were taken from a woman aged 25 to 45 with COVID-19, enrolled during active disease. CDR3s include the opening cysteine and the closing phenylalanine or tryptophan.

v_call: TRBV13
j_call: TRBJ1-4
cdr3_aa: CASSRAGEKLFF

v_call: TRBV7-9
j_call: TRBJ2-7
cdr3_aa: CASSPPDRGLYEQYF

v_call: TRBV27
j_call: TRBJ2-7
cdr3_aa: CASSLSGGSGGEQYF

v_call: TRBV18
j_call: TRBJ1-3
cdr3_aa: CASSAMTEPSGNTIYF

v_call: TRBV5-1
j_call: TRBJ2-5
cdr3_aa: CASSGQGLAGPTYF

v_call: TRBV5-6
j_call: TRBJ1-2
cdr3_aa: CASSRLDRDSGYGYTF

v_call: TRBV11-2
j_call: TRBJ2-5
cdr3_aa: CASSLTSGQGFETQYF

v_call: TRBV9
j_call: TRBJ2-1
cdr3_aa: CASSPRGYRGRNEQFF

v_call: TRBV5-4
j_call: TRBJ2-1
cdr3_aa: CASSSGMDEQFF

v_call: TRBV27
j_call: TRBJ2-7
cdr3_aa: CASSLWDNPGTSGRAHEQYF

v_call: TRBV15
j_call: TRBJ2-7
cdr3_aa: CATSRTSGRYEQYF

v_call: TRBV2
j_call: TRBJ2-5
cdr3_aa: CASSIGVSSQETQYF

v_call: TRBV7-9
j_call: TRBJ2-1
cdr3_aa: CASSPRLGDRSYNEQFF

v_call: TRBV11-2
j_call: TRBJ2-1
cdr3_aa: CASSLGLAGRSINEQFF

v_call: TRBV28
j_call: TRBJ2-3
cdr3_aa: CASPFPLGRGRGIGQYF

v_call: TRBV28
j_call: TRBJ1-2
cdr3_aa: CASSYNRGADGYTF

v_call: TRBV21-1
j_call: TRBJ1-5
cdr3_aa: CASSKDAFGGQPQHF

v_call: TRBV27
j_call: TRBJ2-6
cdr3_aa: CATGERDSSGANVLTF

v_call: TRBV10-3
j_call: TRBJ1-2
cdr3_aa: CAISDTGESFNYGYTF

v_call: TRBV7-3
j_call: TRBJ1-6
cdr3_aa: CASSAGTDSPLHF

v_call: TRBV30
j_call: TRBJ2-1
cdr3_aa: CAWSAGTSNEQFF

v_call: TRBV7-8
j_call: TRBJ1-1
cdr3_aa: CASSLRGGTEAFF

v_call: TRBV13
j_call: TRBJ2-2
cdr3_aa: CASSLAAGELFF

v_call: TRBV7-8
j_call: TRBJ1-2
cdr3_aa: CASSASGGYTF

v_call: TRBV7-3
j_call: TRBJ1-1
cdr3_aa: CASMVGPGNTEAFF

v_call: TRBV5-6
j_call: TRBJ2-3
cdr3_aa: CASSPEPGTGFATDTQYF

v_call: TRBV5-6
j_call: TRBJ2-7
cdr3_aa: CASSLGESYEQYF